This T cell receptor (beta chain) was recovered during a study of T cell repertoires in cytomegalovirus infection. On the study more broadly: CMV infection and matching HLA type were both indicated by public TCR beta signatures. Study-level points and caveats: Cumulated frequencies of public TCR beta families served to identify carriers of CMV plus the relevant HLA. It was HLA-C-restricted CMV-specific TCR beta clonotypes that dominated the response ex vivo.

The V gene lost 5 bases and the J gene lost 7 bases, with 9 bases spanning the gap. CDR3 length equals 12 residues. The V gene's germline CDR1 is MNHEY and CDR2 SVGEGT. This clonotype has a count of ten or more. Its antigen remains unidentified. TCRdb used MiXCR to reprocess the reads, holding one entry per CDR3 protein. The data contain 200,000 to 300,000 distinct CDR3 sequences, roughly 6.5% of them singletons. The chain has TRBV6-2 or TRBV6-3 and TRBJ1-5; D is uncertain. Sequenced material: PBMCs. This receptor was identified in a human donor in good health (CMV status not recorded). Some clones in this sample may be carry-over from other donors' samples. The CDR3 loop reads CASSLGRQPQHF. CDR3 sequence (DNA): TGTGCCAGCAGTCTAGGGCGACAGCCCCAGCATTTT.